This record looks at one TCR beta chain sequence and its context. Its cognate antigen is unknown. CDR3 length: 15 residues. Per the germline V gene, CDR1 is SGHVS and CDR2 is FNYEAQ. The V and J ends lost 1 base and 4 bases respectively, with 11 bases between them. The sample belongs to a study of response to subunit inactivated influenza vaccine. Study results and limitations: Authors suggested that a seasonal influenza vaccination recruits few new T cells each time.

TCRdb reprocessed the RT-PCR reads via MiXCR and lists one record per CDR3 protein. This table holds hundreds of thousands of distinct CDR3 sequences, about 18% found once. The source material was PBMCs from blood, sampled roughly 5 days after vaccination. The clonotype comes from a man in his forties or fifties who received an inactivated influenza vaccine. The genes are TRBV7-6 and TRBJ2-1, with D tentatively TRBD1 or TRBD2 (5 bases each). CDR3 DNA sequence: TGTGCCAGCAGCTTAGGGGATGGGGGATACAATGAGCAGTTCTTC. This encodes CASSLGDGGYNEQFF.